Shown below are 14 T cell receptor beta chains from a single sample sequenced in a study of identical twins. TCRdb processed the 5' RACE reads anew with MiXCR; each CDR3 protein has one entry. The top ten hold less than 45% of the sample, which has nearly 200,000 distinct CDR3 sequences, 15% to 20% seen once. This sample was also put to use in a study of T cells expressing NK-cell markers.

The sample was CD8+ T cells sorted from blood. The source is a woman aged 18-35 years in good health.

V is TRBV7-6 and J is TRBJ1-2, with TRBD1 as a possible D gene (6 bases). Per germline, CDR1 SGHVS and CDR2 FNYEAQ. The ends were cut back, 5 bases at V and 0 bases at J, with 19 bases in the middle. The CDR3 contains 17 residues. CDR3 in amino acids: CASSAWPQRGTNYGYTF. The CDR3 coding sequence is TGTGCCAGCAGCGCCTGGCCCCAAAGGGGGACTAACTATGGCTACACCTTC.

In its sample, this clonotype was seen a few times. V gene TRBV27 combines with J gene TRBJ2-2; D uncertain. The CDR3 is 15 amino acids. V lost 3 bases, J lost 3 bases, and 11 bases lay in between. CDR1 MNHEY and CDR2 SMNVEV come from the germline V gene (reference sequence). CDR3 region: CASSFTKGHTGELFF. The CDR3 nucleotides are TGTGCCAGCAGTTTTACAAAGGGCCACACCGGGGAGCTGTTTTTT.

The table lists this clonotype with a few counts. J is TRBJ2-2 and V is TRBV20-1; D gene unclear. V dropped 5 bases and J dropped 1 base, with 5 bases sitting between them. This CDR3 contains 12 residues. Germline loops: CDR1 DFQATT, CDR2 SNEGSKA (reference sequence). The CDR3 DNA sequence: TGCAGTGCTGTAGGGAACACCGGGGAGCTGTTTTTT. Translated: CSAVGNTGELFF.

This clonotype was found a few times. The chain joins TRBV6-5 to TRBJ1-2, with TRBD1 as a possible D gene (5 bases). CDR1 and CDR2 (germline): MNHEY, SVGAGI. The CDR3 sequence is 17 residues long. The V end was cut by 4 bases, the J end by 4 bases, with 22 bases between. The CDR3 sequence: CASSSNGAGARVYGYTF. CDR3 DNA sequence: TGTGCCAGCAGTTCAAACGGGGCTGGGGCCAGGGTCTATGGCTACACCTTC.

This sequence joins TRBV12-3 or TRBV12-4 and TRBJ2-3; 12 bases map to TRBD2. The CDR3 sequence is 19 residues long. Unmatched junction bases numbered 12, after V lost 5 bases and J lost 0 bases. The CDR3 spells CASSPLRTSGVISTDTQYF. The CDR3 DNA reads TGTGCCAGCAGTCCCCTGAGGACTAGCGGGGTCATAAGCACAGATACGCAGTATTTT.

DNA for the CDR3: TGTGCCAGCAGCTCAAGACAGCCGAGTGGGCCCCAGCATTTT. Translation: CASSSRQPSGPQHF. The chain has TRBV7-8 and TRBJ1-5; tentative D call: TRBD1 (5 bases). CDR3 length: 14 amino acids. Germline values: CDR1 SGHVS, CDR2 FQNEAQ. Trimming removed 4 bases at V and 9 bases at J, with 16 bases between.

J is TRBJ2-5 and V is TRBV2; 8 bases map to TRBD1. The CDR3 loop spans 15 amino acids. In germline, CDR1 is SNHLY, CDR2 FYNNEI. V dropped 8 bases and J dropped 5; count of bases not matched to a gene: 13. The CDR3 region has the DNA TGTGCCAGCCAGAGTCGACAGGGGATCCGGGAGACCCAGTACTTC. Protein: CASQSRQGIRETQYF.

The gene calls are TRBV10-1 and TRBJ2-3; maybe TRBD2 (6 bases). CDR1 WNHNN and CDR2 SYGVQD come from the germline V gene (reference sequence). The length of the CDR3 is 15 residues. Trimming cost V 3 bases and J 2 bases, with 12 bases left between them. The CDR3 is CASSDLGLFTDTQYF. CDR3 bases: TGCGCCAGCAGTGACTTGGGACTCTTCACAGATACGCAGTATTTT.

This rearrangement joins TRBV6-4 to TRBJ2-3, with D perhaps being TRBD1 or TRBD2 (5 bases each). CDR3 length equals 13 residues. Trimming shortened V by 2 bases and J by 6 bases, and 9 bases separated the two germline ends. Germline values: CDR1 MRHNA, CDR2 SNTAGT. The DNA for the CDR3 is TGTGCCAGCAGTGACGGGACCCACGATACGCAGTATTTT. Amino acid sequence: CASSDGTHDTQYF.

V and J are TRBV5-6 and TRBJ2-3; D ambiguous. Per the germline V gene, CDR1 is SGHDT and CDR2 is YYEEEE. V was clipped by 4 bases and J by 0 bases, with 18 bases between them. The CDR3 length is 17 residues. The DNA of the CDR3 is TGTGCCAGCAGCAACCCCGTGGGCGGATCTAGCACAGATACGCAGTATTTT. Translated: CASSNPVGGSSTDTQYF.

This clonotype was seen once. V usage is TRBV4-1 and J usage is TRBJ2-1; 7 bases fit TRBD2. Germline-derived CDR1 and CDR2 are MGHRA and YSYEKL. Trimming cost V 1 base and J 7 bases; bases outside gene matches: 10. This CDR3 comprises 16 residues. As DNA, the CDR3 is TGCGCCAGCAGCCAAGTTGGCCGGACTAGGCGGAATGAGCAGTTCTTC. Residues: CASSQVGRTRRNEQFF.

The V gene is TRBV4-2, the J gene TRBJ1-2, with no clear D. V was trimmed by 0 bases and J by 8 bases, leaving 4 bases between them. This CDR3 spans 11 amino acids. Looked up from germline, CDR1 is LGHNA and CDR2 is YNFKEQ. CDR3 protein: CASSQEFGYTF. The CDR3 coding sequence is TGTGCCAGCAGCCAAGAGTTCGGCTACACCTTC.

The V gene is TRBV11-2, the J gene TRBJ2-3; D is unresolved. V was shortened by 3 bases and J by 14 bases, with 15 bases between the two germline ends. The CDR3 totals 12 residues. Germline loops: CDR1 SGHAT, CDR2 FQNNGV. Here the CDR3 reads CASSFSSRERYF. CDR3 sequence (DNA): TGTGCCAGCAGCTTCAGCTCCCGAGAAAGGTATTTT.

J is TRBJ2-1 and V is TRBV2; TRBD2 matches 8 bases. The junction had 6 bases not matched to a gene; V was cut back by 4 bases and J by 4 bases. CDR1 and CDR2 from the germline V gene are SNHLY and FYNNEI. The CDR3 extends over 15 amino acids. The CDR3 DNA is TGTGCCAGCAGTGTCCGCGGGGGGCTTTACAATGAGCAGTTCTTC. Translating gives CASSVRGGLYNEQFF.